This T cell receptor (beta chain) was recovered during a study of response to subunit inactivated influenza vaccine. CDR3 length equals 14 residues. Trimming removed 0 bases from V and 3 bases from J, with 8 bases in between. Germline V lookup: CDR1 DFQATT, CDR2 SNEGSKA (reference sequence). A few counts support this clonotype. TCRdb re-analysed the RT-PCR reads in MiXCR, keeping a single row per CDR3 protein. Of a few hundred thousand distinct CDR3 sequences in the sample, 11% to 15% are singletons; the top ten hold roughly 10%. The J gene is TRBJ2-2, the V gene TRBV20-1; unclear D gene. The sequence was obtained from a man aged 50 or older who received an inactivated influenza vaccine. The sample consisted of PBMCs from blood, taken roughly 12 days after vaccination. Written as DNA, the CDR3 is TGCAGTGCTAGAGACGGAACTTACACCGGGGAGCTGTTTTTT. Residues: CSARDGTYTGELFF.